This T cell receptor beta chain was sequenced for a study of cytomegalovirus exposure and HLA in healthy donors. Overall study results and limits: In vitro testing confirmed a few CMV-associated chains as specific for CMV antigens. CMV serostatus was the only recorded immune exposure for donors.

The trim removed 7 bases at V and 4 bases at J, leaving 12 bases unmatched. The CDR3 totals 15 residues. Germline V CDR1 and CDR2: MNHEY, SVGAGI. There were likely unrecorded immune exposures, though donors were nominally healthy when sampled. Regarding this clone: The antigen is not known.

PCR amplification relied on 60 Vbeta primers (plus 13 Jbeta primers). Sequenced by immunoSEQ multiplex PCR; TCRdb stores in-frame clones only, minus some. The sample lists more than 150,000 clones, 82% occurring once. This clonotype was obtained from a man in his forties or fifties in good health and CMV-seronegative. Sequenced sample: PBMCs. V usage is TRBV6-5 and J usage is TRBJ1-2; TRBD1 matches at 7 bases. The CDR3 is CASTRDQGVPYGYTF. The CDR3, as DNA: TGTGCCAGCACCCGGGACCAGGGGGTTCCCTATGGCTACACCTTC.